Sequencing of this TCR beta chain was carried out in a study of shared clonotypes between healthy human individuals. Overall study: Each donor had three CD4 naive, three CD4 memory, two CD8 naive and one CD8 memory plate.

Repertoires were generated with immunoSEQ multiplex PCR, while TCRdb's copy carries only in-frame clones and drops some. The sample includes over a million clones, roughly 98.5% of them seen just once. The sequence was obtained from a man aged 25-45 years in good health. The material sequenced was naive CD4+ T cells sorted from blood. Subset indicated: CD45RA+ positively selected.

The DNA for the CDR3 is TGCAGCGCCGATACTACAGGCACAGATACGCAGTATTTT. Translating it yields CSADTTGTDTQYF. V usage is TRBV29-1 and J usage is TRBJ2-3; D not certain. CDR3 length: 13 residues. With 7 bases removed from V and 1 base from J, the gap between germline ends came to 12 bases. Germline lookup yields CDR1 SQVTM and CDR2 ANQGSEA.